These 8 T cell receptor beta chains were all obtained from the same sample, sequenced in a study of CD8 T cells in ankylosing spondylitis. Via MiXCR, TCRdb re-called the 5' RACE reads, giving one row per CDR3 protein. Among about 200,000 distinct CDR3 sequences listed, about 26% were seen once. The specimen was blood, either unsorted or a sorted T cell fraction (not recorded which). Receptor source: a male donor with ankylosing spondylitis or in good health (not recorded which).

V usage is TRBV6-5 and J usage is TRBJ2-1; TRBD1 matches at 9 bases. The germline V gene encodes CDR1 MNHEY and CDR2 SVGAGI. CDR3 length: 14 amino acids. Unmatched junction bases numbered 1, after V lost 0 bases and J lost 7 bases. The CDR3 DNA follows: TGTGCCAGCAGTTACTCGGACAGGGGTAATGAGCAGTTCTTC. It yields the protein CASSYSDRGNEQFF.

This rearrangement joins TRBV20-1 to TRBJ2-3; a weak D match, TRBD2 (6 bases). This CDR3 is 15 amino acids long. Germline-derived CDR1 and CDR2 are DFQATT and SNEGSKA (reference sequence). The V gene lost 2 bases and the J gene lost 2 bases, with 14 bases spanning the gap. The CDR3 nucleotides read TGCAGTGCTAGACGCATCGGGGGTTCCACAGATACGCAGTATTTT. Residues: CSARRIGGSTDTQYF.

The V gene is TRBV20-1, the J gene TRBJ2-2, with 8 bases identical to TRBD1. Germline V gene data show CDR1 as DFQATT and CDR2 as SNEGSKA (reference sequence). The CDR3 is 14 amino acids. The trim removed 7 bases at V and 5 bases at J, leaving 9 bases unmatched. The CDR3 protein is CSGRQGKGTGELFF. The CDR3 DNA reads as TGCAGTGGCAGACAGGGGAAGGGAACCGGGGAGCTGTTTTTT.

This clonotype showed up many times. This chain joins TRBV12-3 or TRBV12-4 and TRBJ2-1; 14 nucleotides agree with TRBD2. The CDR3 runs to 13 residues. The J segment lost 12 bases and the V segment lost 6 bases, leaving 4 bases of the junction unmatched. The CDR3: CASRTSGRAWQFF. In DNA, the CDR3 is TGTGCCAGCAGGACTAGCGGGAGGGCCTGGCAGTTCTTC.

This clonotype is judged medium-sized. This sequence joins TRBV12-3 or TRBV12-4 and TRBJ2-3; D possibly corresponds to TRBD2 (6 bases). V was shortened by 4 bases and J by 2 bases, with 13 bases between the two germline ends. CDR3 size: 15 residues. CDR3 sequence reads: CASSSTGSHTDTQYF. CDR3 nucleotide sequence: TGTGCCAGCAGTTCCACCGGGAGCCACACAGATACGCAGTATTTT.

Regarding this clonotype: Possible read error: a much larger clone is one base away. The chain uses TRBV7-8 and TRBJ2-2; D possibly corresponds to TRBD2 (6 bases). Germline CDR1 and CDR2: SGHVS and FQNEAQ. This CDR3 has 15 residues. CDR3 amino acids: CASSLGGIAAGDLFF. The DNA of the CDR3 is TGTGCCAGCAGCTTAGGCGGGATAGCCGCCGGGGACCTGTTTTTT.

The sample holds many counts of this clonotype. As DNA, the CDR3 is TGTGCCAGCAGCTTAGGGAACACTAACTATGGCTACACCTTC. It codes for CASSLGNTNYGYTF. The chain carries TRBV7-8 and TRBJ1-2; D not certain. This CDR3 region has 14 residues. Germline V gives CDR1 SGHVS, CDR2 FQNEAQ. Between the trimmed V and J ends, which lost 1 base and 0 bases, there was a span of 6 bases.

This clonotype was recorded at least ten times. The chain is built from TRBV5-6 and TRBJ2-7; 9 nucleotides align to TRBD2. Germline trimming cut 4 bases from V and 3 bases from J; bases unmatched to any gene: 8. The CDR3 length is 15 residues. The V gene's germline CDR1 is SGHDT and CDR2 YYEEEE. The CDR3: CASSGGLANNYEQYF. In nucleotides, the CDR3 is TGTGCCAGCAGCGGGGGACTAGCAAATAACTACGAGCAGTACTTC.